A single sample gave rise to the 17 T cell receptor beta chains below, sequenced in a study of cytomegalovirus exposure and HLA in healthy donors. PCR involved 60 Vbeta and 13 Jbeta primers. The repertoire was sequenced with immunoSEQ multiplex PCR; TCRdb's copy has only in-frame clones and lacks some. The sample lists approximately 100,000 clones, 65% to 75% occurring once. Input material: PBMCs. The receptors originated from a woman under 30 in good health and CMV-seropositive.

This clone has just a few counts. V gene TRBV20-1 combines with J gene TRBJ1-2; D is ambiguous. The ends were cut back, 0 bases at V and 11 bases at J, with 10 bases in the middle. CDR3 length equals 11 residues. Germline CDR1 reads DFQATT; CDR2 reads SNEGSKA (reference sequence). The CDR3 nucleotides read TGCAGTGCTAGAGAGACGGGGAGGTACACCTTC. Translating it yields CSARETGRYTF.

The chain recombines TRBV19 with TRBJ1-1, with 9 nucleotides matching TRBD1. From germline, CDR1 is LNHDA and CDR2 SQIVND (reference sequence). The CDR3 loop spans 15 amino acids. With V trimmed by 2 bases and J by 4 bases, 5 bases remained unmatched. The CDR3 DNA reads TGTGCCAGTAGTATATACAGGGGGCGAGGCACTGAAGCTTTCTTT. Translated, it gives CASSIYRGRGTEAFF.

The CDR3 sequence: CASSFLTGGSYGYTF. In nucleotides, the CDR3 is TGTGCCAGCAGTTTCCTGACAGGGGGGAGCTATGGCTACACCTTC. J is TRBJ1-2 and V is TRBV27, with 9 bases aligning to TRBD1. Germline CDR1 is MNHEY and CDR2 is SMNVEV (reference sequence). This CDR3 region has 15 residues. Unmatched junction bases numbered 6, after V lost 3 bases and J lost 4 bases.

This chain connects TRBV25-1 to TRBJ2-7, with 10 bases aligning to TRBD2. The CDR3 consists of 13 residues. CDR1 is MGHDK, CDR2 SYGVNS, per germline. J lost 2 bases, V lost 10 bases, and 5 bases had no gene match. CDR3 DNA sequence: TGTGCCACCGGGACTAGCGTAACCTACGAGCAGTACTTC. This translates into CATGTSVTYEQYF.

This chain links TRBV9 with TRBJ1-5; D is unresolved. The length of the CDR3 is 14 residues. The V and J ends lost 2 bases and 4 bases respectively, with 10 bases between them. Per germline, CDR1 SGDLS and CDR2 YYNGEE. CDR3 coding DNA: TGTGCCAGCAGCGTTGGGAGTTTAAATCAGCCCCAGCATTTT. This translates into CASSVGSLNQPQHF.

This clone was detected once. The CDR3 reads CASSGAGAGGGTGELFF. For the CDR3, the DNA is TGTGCCAGCAGTGGAGCTGGAGCGGGGGGCGGGACCGGGGAGCTGTTTTTT. The J gene is TRBJ2-2, the V gene TRBV7-6, with 9 bases lining up with TRBD2. CDR1 and CDR2 (germline): SGHVS, FNYEAQ. This CDR3 contains 17 residues. J was trimmed by 5 bases and V by 6 bases; bases with no gene match: 13.

V usage is TRBV7-8 and J usage is TRBJ2-1; TRBD2 matches 9 bases. This CDR3 has 16 residues. The junction had 8 bases not matched to a gene; V was cut back by 0 bases and J by 8 bases. The germline V gene encodes CDR1 SGHVS and CDR2 FQNEAQ. This chain's CDR3 is CASSLARLAGRDEQFF. The CDR3 DNA reads as TGTGCCAGCAGCTTAGCGCGGCTAGCGGGGCGGGATGAGCAGTTCTTC.

The rearrangement links TRBV10-3 to TRBJ1-1; the match to TRBD1 covers 7 bases. CDR1 and CDR2 from the germline V gene are ENHRY and SYGVKD. This CDR3 spans 13 amino acids. V lost 11 bases, J lost 1 base, and 7 bases stayed unmatched. The CDR3 sequence: CAASTGTNTEAFF. The CDR3 nucleotides read TGTGCCGCGTCGACAGGGACGAACACTGAAGCTTTCTTT.

The chain employs TRBV28 and TRBJ2-2; D call uncertain. V lost 3 bases and J lost 4, with 9 bases in between. CDR3 length equals 14 residues. Looked up from germline, CDR1 is MDHEN and CDR2 is SYDVKM. CDR3 bases: TGTGCCAGCAGTTTCTCTAAACCCACCGGGGAGCTGTTTTTT. This translates into CASSFSKPTGELFF.

V is TRBV11-1 and J is TRBJ1-5, with D possibly TRBD1 on 5 matching bases. The CDR3 is 13 residues long. Germline loops: CDR1 SGHAT, CDR2 FQDESV (reference sequence). Trimming took off 5 bases at V and 7 bases at J, with 12 bases between the two ends. As DNA, the CDR3 is TGTGCCAGCAGCCCAACAGGTTACCAGCCCCAGCATTTT. This codes for CASSPTGYQPQHF.

The V gene is TRBV5-5, the J gene TRBJ1-2, with TRBD1 matching over 8 bases. CDR3 length: 15 residues. Unmatched junction bases numbered 3, after V lost 0 bases and J lost 2 bases. From germline, CDR1 is SGHKS and CDR2 YYEKEE (reference sequence). The CDR3 sequence: CASSLAGGENYGYTF. DNA of the CDR3: TGTGCCAGCAGCTTGGCAGGGGGCGAAAACTATGGCTACACCTTC. Together with reference TRBV5-5 and TRBJ1-2, the CDR3 gives the full variable domain: DAGVTQSPTHLIKTRGQQVTLRCSPISGHKSVSWYQQVLGQGPQFIFQYYEKEERGRGNFPDRFSARQFPNYSSELNVNALLLGDSALYLCASSLAGGENYGYTFGSGTRLTVV.

The chain has TRBV6-4 and TRBJ2-3; 8 nucleotides line up with TRBD2. CDR1 MRHNA and CDR2 SNTAGT come from the germline V gene. The V segment lost 7 bases and the J segment 3 bases; nucleotides outside the gene matches: 9. The CDR3 covers 15 residues. CDR3 sequence reads: CASTPNSGDTDTQYF. The CDR3 DNA reads as TGTGCCAGCACCCCGAATAGCGGGGATACAGATACGCAGTATTTT.

The chain recombines TRBV15 with TRBJ1-5; D not resolved. V was shortened by 0 bases and J by 8 bases, with 14 bases between the two germline ends. The V gene's germline CDR1 is LNHNV and CDR2 YYDKDF (reference sequence). The CDR3 sequence is 15 residues long. The CDR3 is CATSRDLGMAEPQHF. The CDR3, as DNA: TGTGCCACCAGCAGAGATCTCGGGATGGCGGAGCCCCAGCATTTT. The variable domain in full, with the rest retrieved from reference TRBV15 and TRBJ1-5, is DAMVIQNPRYQVTQFGKPVTLSCSQTLNHNVMYWYQQKSSQAPKLLFHYYDKDFNNEADTPDNFQSRRPNTSFCFLDIRSPGLGDTAMYLCATSRDLGMAEPQHFGDGTRLSIL.

The rearrangement uses TRBV7-9 and TRBJ1-1, with TRBD1 matching 7 bases. The CDR3 runs to 12 residues. CDR1 SEHNR and CDR2 FQNEAQ come from the germline V gene (reference sequence). Trimming took 6 bases from V and 7 from J; bases not matched to a gene: 5. DNA for the CDR3: TGTGCCAGCAGTAGGGACAGCAGTGAAGCTTTCTTT. Its protein is CASSRDSSEAFF.

The sample holds a few counts of this clone. CDR3 loop: CASSLGGAEQYF. In nucleotides, the CDR3 is TGTGCCAGCAGTTTAGGGGGGGCCGAGCAGTACTTC. The chain has TRBV27 and TRBJ2-7; TRBD2 might be the D (7 bases). CDR3 length equals 12 residues. Germline V lookup: CDR1 MNHEY, CDR2 SMNVEV (reference sequence). The V end lost 2 bases, the J end lost 6 bases, and 8 bases lay between the germline ends.

This clone was counted between two and nine times. The chain uses TRBV6-4 and TRBJ2-3; TRBD2 matches at 9 bases. With 5 bases clipped from V and 1 base from J, the junction kept 4 bases outside the gene matches. This CDR3 region has 15 residues. The germline CDR1 and CDR2 sequences are MRHNA and SNTAGT. The CDR3 region is CASSLAGEGTDTQYF. DNA for the CDR3: TGTGCCAGCAGTTTAGCGGGAGAGGGCACAGATACGCAGTATTTT.

The rearrangement uses TRBV12-2 and TRBJ2-2; no DNA check was done on the table's D call, TRBD2. TRBV12-2 is described as a pseudogene. The CDR3 runs to 18 residues. The CDR3, as DNA: TGTGCAAGTCGCTCCCTGCCCGGGACTAGGGGGAAAGCCGGGGAGCTGTTTTTT. Amino acid sequence: CASRSLPGTRGKAGELFF.